One sample yielded the 15 T cell receptor beta chains listed below, sequenced in a study of TIL therapy for anti-PD-1-resistant metastatic lung cancer. Time point specified: pre-treatment sample, taken before nivolumab and TIL therapy. Pleural nodules or supraclavicular lymph nodes made up most of the excised metastases sampled. Sequencing used immunoSEQ v3. Produced via immunoSEQ multiplex PCR; TCRdb's table is partial and in-frame only. The sample records 95,000 or so clones, about two thirds being singletons. The sequencing here drew on tumor tissue, taken at baseline. The receptor source for this set is a person aged 25-79 years with non-small cell lung cancer.

The V and J genes are TRBV5-1 and TRBJ2-5; possibly TRBD1 or TRBD2 for D (5 bases each). The CDR3 covers 13 residues. With 4 bases removed from V and 5 bases from J, the gap between germline ends came to 12 bases. The germline V gene encodes CDR1 SGHRS and CDR2 YFSETQ. DNA for the CDR3: TGCGCCAGCAGCCGTACAGGCGGGGAGACCCAGTACTTC. Translating gives CASSRTGGETQYF.

The rearrangement joins TRBV14 to TRBJ2-1; D may be TRBD2 (6 bases). This CDR3 is 14 amino acids long. V was pared by 4 bases and J by 8 bases, with 15 bases between. Germline CDR1 is SGHDN and CDR2 is FVKESK. The CDR3 DNA sequence: TGTGCCAGCAGCCCCCACGCCCGGGGGTATGAGCAGTTCTTC. It specifies CASSPHARGYEQFF.

This chain uses TRBV10-3 with TRBJ2-1; 9 bases line up with TRBD2. This CDR3 is 14 amino acids long. V gave up 9 bases and J gave up 8 bases; unmatched junction bases: 11. Germline V lookup: CDR1 ENHRY, CDR2 SYGVKD. The CDR3 DNA is TGTGCCATGTCGTTAGCGGGAGCGAACGATGAGCAGTTCTTC. Its translation is CAMSLAGANDEQFF.

This chain uses TRBV5-1 with TRBJ2-2, with a possible D match to TRBD2 (6 bases). CDR3 length: 17 amino acids. The V gene lost 3 bases and the J gene lost 0 bases, with 15 bases spanning the gap. Germline V gene data show CDR1 as SGHRS and CDR2 as YFSETQ. The CDR3 DNA follows: TGCGCCAGCAGCTCCTCCCCGGGGGACCCGAACACCGGGGAGCTGTTTTTT. It is translated as CASSSSPGDPNTGELFF.

For this clone: The junction departs from the called germline gene at one end, perhaps through a read error. The chain joins TRBV7-7 to TRBJ2-7; 9 bases agree with TRBD1. Germline V lookup: CDR1 SSHAT, CDR2 FNYEAQ (reference sequence). The CDR3 is made up of 14 amino acids. This chain's CDR3 is CASSSGTGFHEQYF. CDR3 nucleotides: TGTGCTAGCAGCTCGGGGACAGGGTTCCACGAGCAGTACTTC.

This rearrangement joins TRBV30 to TRBJ2-2; 7 bases match TRBD2. This CDR3 is 16 amino acids long. Losses at the gene ends were 3 bases for V and 2 bases for J; bases not matched to a gene: 9. Germline CDR1 GTSNPN, CDR2 SVGIG (reference sequence). CDR3 coding DNA: TGTGCCTGGAGCGAGGGACTATCTATAAACACCGGGGAGCTGTTTTTT. Its protein is CAWSEGLSINTGELFF.

The chain links TRBV11-2 to TRBJ2-5; D gene unclear. Deletions cut 5 bases from V and 5 bases from J, with 15 bases between. Germline CDR1 reads SGHAT; CDR2 reads FQNNGV. CDR3 size: 14 residues. This CDR3 is CASSRVSYGETQYF. CDR3 coding DNA: TGTGCCAGCAGCCGTGTCTCTTATGGCGAGACCCAGTACTTC.

This clone came up a few times. The chain is built from TRBV3-1 (or the pseudogene TRBV3-2) and TRBJ2-5; 11 bases map to TRBD2. The CDR3 is made up of 18 amino acids. Unmatched junction bases numbered 10, after V lost 1 base and J lost 3 bases. Germline V gene sequence: CDR1 LGHDT, CDR2 YNNKEL (reference sequence). DNA of the CDR3: TGTGCCAGCAGCCAAGGTAGACTAGCGGGGCAACTAAAAGAGACCCAGTACTTC. This sequence encodes CASSQGRLAGQLKETQYF.

DNA of the CDR3: TGTGCCAGCAGTGGACAGGGTTATTCACCCCTCCACTTT. Amino acids: CASSGQGYSPLHF. The rearrangement links TRBV28 to TRBJ1-6; 8 bases align to TRBD1. Per germline, CDR1 MDHEN and CDR2 SYDVKM. This CDR3 region has 13 residues. V was pared by 5 bases and J by 8 bases, with 2 bases of the junction left unmatched. Based on the CDR3 plus reference TRBV28 and TRBJ1-6, the full variable domain is DVKVTQSSRYLVKRTGEKVFLECVQDMDHENMFWYRQDPGLGLRLIYFSYDVKMKEKGDIPEGYSVSREKKERFSLILESASTNQTSMYLCASSGQGYSPLHFGNGTRLTVT.

The chain uses TRBV11-2 and TRBJ2-1, with a tentative D call TRBD2 (5 bases). V shed 1 base and J shed 0 bases, with 7 bases lying between them. CDR1 and CDR2 from the germline V gene are SGHAT and FQNNGV. The CDR3 is 15 amino acids. This chain's CDR3 is CASSLGESSYNEQFF. The CDR3 DNA follows: TGTGCCAGCAGCTTAGGGGAGAGCTCCTACAATGAGCAGTTCTTC.

This clone was recorded once. CDR3 loop: CASSYTPAAGVTYEQYF. DNA for the CDR3: TGTGCCAGCAGTTATACGCCCGCGGCAGGGGTAACCTACGAGCAGTACTTC. V is TRBV6-2 or TRBV6-3 and J is TRBJ2-7; a weak D match, TRBD1 (6 bases). Germline V CDR1 and CDR2: MNHEY, SVGEGT. The CDR3 has 17 amino acids. V was shortened by 3 bases and J by 2 bases, with 20 bases between the two germline ends.

This clone was seen once. This chain connects TRBV18 to TRBJ2-5; D remains unclear. Per germline, CDR1 KGHSH and CDR2 LQKENI. This CDR3 comprises 14 residues. Trimming shortened V by 5 bases and J by 2 bases, and 12 bases separated the two germline ends. In nucleotides, the CDR3 is TGTGCCAGCTCAAGATACAGAGAACAAGAGACCCAGTACTTC. Its translation is CASSRYREQETQYF.

The chain couples TRBV19 to TRBJ2-5; perhaps TRBD1 as D (6 bases). From germline, CDR1 is LNHDA and CDR2 SQIVND (reference sequence). Trimming removed 5 bases from V and 4 bases from J, with 11 bases in between. CDR3 length: 13 amino acids. Here the CDR3 reads CASSGDRRETQYF. CDR3 nucleotide sequence: TGTGCCAGTAGTGGCGACAGGAGAGAGACCCAGTACTTC.

This chain uses TRBV19 with TRBJ2-1; TRBD1 agrees at 9 bases. The J segment lost 10 bases and the V segment lost 5 bases, leaving 12 bases of the junction unmatched. Germline lookup yields CDR1 LNHDA and CDR2 SQIVND (reference sequence). The CDR3 contains 15 residues. The DNA for the CDR3 is TGTGCCAGTAGTTTCCCTAGGGGACAGGGCGGGGAGCAGTTCTTC. Translated: CASSFPRGQGGEQFF.

J is TRBJ2-7 and V is TRBV4-1; D remains unclear. The V gene lost 4 bases and the J gene lost 3 bases, with 16 bases spanning the gap. The CDR3 extends over 15 amino acids. Germline V gene lookup returns CDR1 MGHRA and CDR2 YSYEKL. In nucleotides, the CDR3 is TGCGCCAGCAGCCCCTCAACTCTGGTCCTCTACGAGCAGTACTTC. The encoded protein is CASSPSTLVLYEQYF.